This T cell receptor (beta chain) was obtained from a study of Ad26.COV2.S vaccination and SARS-CoV-2 variants. Whole-study context: The study gave Ad26.COV2.S intramuscularly, once or twice 56 days apart.

Treatment of the sample: approximately 18 received Ad26.COV2.S at low or high dose, single or two shots; roughly five received placebo; per-sample allocation not given. Day 63 after the first vaccine or placebo injection was the time point for sampling. Germline V CDR1 and CDR2: SNHLY, FYNNEI. The CDR3 totals 15 residues. V was clipped by 5 bases and J by 2 bases; unmatched bases: 8. TCRdb's copy holds only in-frame clones and misses some; the assay was immunoSEQ multiplex PCR. The sample includes 350,000 to 450,000 clones, approximately 91% of them seen just once. This clonotype was sampled from a person between 18 and 59 years old who received the Ad26.COV2.S COVID-19 vaccine or a placebo. Here the sequenced sample was peripheral blood, taken in a trial of Ad26.COV2.S vaccine versus placebo. V gene TRBV2 combines with J gene TRBJ1-1; TRBD1 matches 7 bases. In DNA form, the CDR3 reads TGTGCCAGCAGTTCCCAAAGGACAGGCAACACTGAAGCTTTCTTT. Translated: CASSSQRTGNTEAFF.